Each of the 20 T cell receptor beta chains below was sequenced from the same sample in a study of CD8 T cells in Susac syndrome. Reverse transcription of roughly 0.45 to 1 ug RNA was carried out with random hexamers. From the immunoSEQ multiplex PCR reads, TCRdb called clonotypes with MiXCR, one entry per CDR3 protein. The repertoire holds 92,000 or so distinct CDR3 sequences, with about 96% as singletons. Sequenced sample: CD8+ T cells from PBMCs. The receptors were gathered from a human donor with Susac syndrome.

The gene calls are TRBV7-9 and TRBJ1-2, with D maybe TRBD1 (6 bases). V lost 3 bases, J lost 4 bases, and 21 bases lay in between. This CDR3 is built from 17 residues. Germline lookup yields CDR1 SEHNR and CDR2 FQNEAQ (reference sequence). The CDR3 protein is CASSFGRGKGDFYGYTF. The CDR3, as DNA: TGTGCCAGCAGCTTCGGCAGGGGCAAGGGAGATTTCTATGGCTACACCTTC.

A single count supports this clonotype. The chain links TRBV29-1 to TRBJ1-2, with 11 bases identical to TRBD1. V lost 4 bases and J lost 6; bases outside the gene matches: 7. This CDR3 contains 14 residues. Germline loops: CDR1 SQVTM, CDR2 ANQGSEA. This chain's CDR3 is CSVGPGTGGNGYTF. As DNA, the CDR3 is TGCAGCGTTGGTCCGGGGACAGGGGGTAATGGCTACACCTTC.

The CDR3 region is CASSFSSGGIPGYTF. The CDR3 nucleotides are TGTGCCAGCAGCTTCTCGAGTGGAGGGATCCCAGGCTACACCTTC. This rearrangement joins TRBV7-2 to TRBJ1-2, with D unresolved. Germline-derived CDR1 and CDR2 are SGHTA and FQGNSA. Between the trimmed V and J ends, which lost 3 bases and 8 bases, there was a span of 19 bases. The CDR3 covers 15 residues.

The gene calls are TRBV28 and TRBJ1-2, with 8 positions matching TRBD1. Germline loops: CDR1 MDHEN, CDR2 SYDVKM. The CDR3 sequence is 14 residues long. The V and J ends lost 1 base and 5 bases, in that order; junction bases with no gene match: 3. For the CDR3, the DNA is TGTGCCAGCAGTTTATCTGGGACAGGATATGGCTACACCTTC. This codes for CASSLSGTGYGYTF.

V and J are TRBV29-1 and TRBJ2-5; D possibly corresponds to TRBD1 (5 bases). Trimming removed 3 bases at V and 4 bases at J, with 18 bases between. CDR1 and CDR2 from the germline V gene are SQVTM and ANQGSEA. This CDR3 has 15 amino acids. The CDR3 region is CSVDFSQDELETQYF. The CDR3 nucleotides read TGCAGCGTTGACTTTTCACAGGACGAACTAGAGACCCAGTACTTC.

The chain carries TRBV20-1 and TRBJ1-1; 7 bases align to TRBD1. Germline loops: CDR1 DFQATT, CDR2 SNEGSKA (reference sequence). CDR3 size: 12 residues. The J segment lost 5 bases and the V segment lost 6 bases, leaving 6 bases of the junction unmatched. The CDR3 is CSAHEGATEAFF. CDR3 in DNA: TGCAGTGCCCACGAGGGGGCGACTGAAGCTTTCTTT.

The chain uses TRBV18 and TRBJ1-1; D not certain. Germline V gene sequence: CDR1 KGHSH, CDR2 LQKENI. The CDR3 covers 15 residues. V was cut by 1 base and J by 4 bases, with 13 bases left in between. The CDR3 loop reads CASSPRTKEGTEAFF. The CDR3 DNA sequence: TGTGCCAGCTCACCACGGACCAAAGAGGGCACTGAAGCTTTCTTT. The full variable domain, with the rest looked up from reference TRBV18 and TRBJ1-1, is NAGVMQNPRHLVRRRGQEARLRCSPMKGHSHVYWYRQLPEEGLKFMVYLQKENIIDESGMPKERFSAEFPKEGPSILRIQQVVRGDSAAYFCASSPRTKEGTEAFFGQGTRLTVV.

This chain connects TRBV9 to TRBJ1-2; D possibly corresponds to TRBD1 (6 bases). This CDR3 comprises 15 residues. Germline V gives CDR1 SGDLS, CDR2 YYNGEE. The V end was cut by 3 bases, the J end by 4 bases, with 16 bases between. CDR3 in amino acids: CASSATRQATYGYTF. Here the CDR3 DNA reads TGTGCCAGCAGCGCCACAAGACAGGCTACCTATGGCTACACCTTC.

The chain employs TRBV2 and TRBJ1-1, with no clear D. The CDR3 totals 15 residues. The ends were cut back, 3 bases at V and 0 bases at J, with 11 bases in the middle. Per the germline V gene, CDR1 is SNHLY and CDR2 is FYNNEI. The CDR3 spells CASSEGTTVNTEAFF. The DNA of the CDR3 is TGTGCCAGCAGTGAGGGAACGACGGTGAACACTGAAGCTTTCTTT.

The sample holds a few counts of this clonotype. CDR3 sequence reads: CAWSVLADTQYF. The CDR3 coding sequence is TGTGCCTGGAGTGTACTCGCAGATACGCAGTATTTT. The chain carries TRBV30 and TRBJ2-3; the D is unclear. CDR1 is GTSNPN, CDR2 SVGIG, per germline (reference sequence). The CDR3 loop spans 12 amino acids. V lost 0 bases and J lost 4, with 5 bases in between.

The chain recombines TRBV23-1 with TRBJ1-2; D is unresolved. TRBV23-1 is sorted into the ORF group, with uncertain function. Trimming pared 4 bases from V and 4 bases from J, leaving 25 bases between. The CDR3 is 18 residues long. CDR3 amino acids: CASSLNTQFFRVPYGYTF. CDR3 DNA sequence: TGCGCCAGCAGTCTAAATACTCAGTTCTTCAGAGTACCCTATGGCTACACCTTC.

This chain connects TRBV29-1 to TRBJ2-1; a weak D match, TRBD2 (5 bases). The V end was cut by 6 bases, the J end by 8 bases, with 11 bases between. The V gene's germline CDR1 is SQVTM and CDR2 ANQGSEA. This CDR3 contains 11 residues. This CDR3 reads CSVARGHEQFF. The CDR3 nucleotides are TGCAGCGTGGCTCGGGGTCATGAGCAGTTCTTC.

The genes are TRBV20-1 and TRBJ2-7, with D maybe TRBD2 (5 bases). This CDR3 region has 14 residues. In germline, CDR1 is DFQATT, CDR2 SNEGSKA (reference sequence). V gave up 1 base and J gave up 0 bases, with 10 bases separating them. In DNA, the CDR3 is TGCAGTGCTAGAGTACGGGGTAGCTCCTACGAGCAGTACTTC. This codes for CSARVRGSSYEQYF.

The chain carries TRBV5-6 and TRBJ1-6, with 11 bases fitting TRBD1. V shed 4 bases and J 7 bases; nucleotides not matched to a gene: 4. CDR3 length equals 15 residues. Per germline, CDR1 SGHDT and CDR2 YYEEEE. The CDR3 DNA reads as TGTGCCAGCAGCACCGGGACAGGGGGAAATTCACCCCTCCACTTT. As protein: CASSTGTGGNSPLHF.

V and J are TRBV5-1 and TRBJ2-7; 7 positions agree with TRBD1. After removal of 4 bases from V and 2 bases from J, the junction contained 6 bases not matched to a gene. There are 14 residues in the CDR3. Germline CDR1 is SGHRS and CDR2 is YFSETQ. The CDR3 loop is CASSPGQPPYEQYF. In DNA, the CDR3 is TGCGCCAGCAGCCCGGGACAGCCTCCCTACGAGCAGTACTTC.

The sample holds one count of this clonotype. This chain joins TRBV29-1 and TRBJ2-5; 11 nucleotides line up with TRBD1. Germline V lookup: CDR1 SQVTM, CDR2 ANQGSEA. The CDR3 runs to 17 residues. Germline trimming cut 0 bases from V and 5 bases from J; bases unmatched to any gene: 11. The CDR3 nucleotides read TGCAGCGTTGAAGAGTCAGGACAGGGGGCTCTTCGTGAGACCCAGTACTTC. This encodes CSVEESGQGALRETQYF. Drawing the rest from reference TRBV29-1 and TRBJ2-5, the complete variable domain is SAVISQKPSRDICQRGTSLTIQCQVDSQVTMMFWYRQQPGQSLTLIATANQGSEATYESGFVIDKFPISRPNLTFSTLTVSNMSPEDSSIYLCSVEESGQGALRETQYFGPGTRLLVL.

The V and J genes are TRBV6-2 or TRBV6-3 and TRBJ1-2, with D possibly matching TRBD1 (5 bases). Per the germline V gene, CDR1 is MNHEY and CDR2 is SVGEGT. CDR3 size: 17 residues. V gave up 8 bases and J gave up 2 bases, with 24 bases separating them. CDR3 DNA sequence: TGTGCCAGCGGACGACCCGGTTGGCAGACAGCGAACTATGGCTACACCTTC. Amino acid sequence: CASGRPGWQTANYGYTF.

CDR3 in DNA: TGTGCCAGCAGTTTGGATAGCTCCTACGAGCAGTACTTC. Translation gives CASSLDSSYEQYF. The chain carries TRBV27 and TRBJ2-7; unclear D gene. The CDR3 contains 13 residues. Germline CDR1 MNHEY, CDR2 SMNVEV (reference sequence). V was pared by 3 bases and J by 0 bases, with 6 bases between.

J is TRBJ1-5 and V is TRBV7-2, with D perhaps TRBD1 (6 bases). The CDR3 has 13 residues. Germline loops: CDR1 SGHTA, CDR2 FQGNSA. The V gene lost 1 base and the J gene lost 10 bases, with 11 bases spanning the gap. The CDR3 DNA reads TGTGCCAGCAGCTTAGATTTACAGGGTCCCCAGCATTTT. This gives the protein CASSLDLQGPQHF.

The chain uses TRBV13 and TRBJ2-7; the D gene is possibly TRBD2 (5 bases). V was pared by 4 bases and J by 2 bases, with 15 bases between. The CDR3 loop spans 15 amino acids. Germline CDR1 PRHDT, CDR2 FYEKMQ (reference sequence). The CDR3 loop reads CASSYPSSGAYEQYF. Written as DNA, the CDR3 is TGTGCCAGCAGCTACCCCTCGAGCGGAGCCTACGAGCAGTACTTC.